This T cell receptor (beta chain) was captured in a study of PD-1 blockade in classical Hodgkin lymphoma. Relapse was seen in all patients after autologous stem cell transplantation, and brentuximab vedotin exposure was variable. Data came from immunoSEQ multiplex PCR; TCRdb stores just in-frame clones and leaves some out. This sample yields about 27,000 clones, of which approximately 72% are seen a single time; 30% to 40% belongs to the top ten. Trimming shortened V by 7 bases and J by 1 base, and 10 bases separated the two germline ends. From germline, CDR1 is SEHNR and CDR2 FQNEAQ (reference sequence). This CDR3 has 13 residues.

J is TRBJ1-1 and V is TRBV7-9; D is unresolved. This TCR derives from a human donor with classical Hodgkin lymphoma. The specimen was peripheral blood mononuclear cells (PBMCs), collected before the second cycle of nivolumab. CDR3 bases: TGTGCCAGCAACCCCTACTCGAACACTGAAGCTTTCTTT. This translates into CASNPYSNTEAFF. Supplemented by reference TRBV7-9 and TRBJ1-1, the full variable domain reads DTGVSQNPRHKITKRGQNVTFRCDPISEHNRLYWYRQTLGQGPEFLTYFQNEAQLEKSRLLSDRFSAERPKGSFSTLEIQRTEQGDSAMYLCASNPYSNTEAFFGQGTRLTVV.